What follows are 7 T cell receptor beta chains derived from one specimen sequenced in a study of OX40 agonist ivuxolimab in advanced cancers. Method: immunoSEQ multiplex PCR; TCRdb's copy keeps in-frame clones and lacks some. The table shows about 55,000 clones, with 88% occurring only once. This specimen was CD4+ or CD8+ T cells sorted from blood, taken in a trial of the OX40 agonist ivuxolimab. These receptors originate from an adult with an advanced solid tumor such as melanoma, head and neck, liver or kidney cancer.

The chain joins TRBV5-1 to TRBJ1-1; D not resolved. The CDR3 is made up of 14 amino acids. The V and J ends lost 0 bases and 0 bases respectively, with 6 bases between them. Germline loops: CDR1 SGHRS, CDR2 YFSETQ. The CDR3 protein is CASSLGRLNTEAFF. CDR3 nucleotides: TGCGCCAGCAGCTTGGGGCGGTTGAACACTGAAGCTTTCTTT.

V usage is TRBV7-9 and J usage is TRBJ2-1; D gene unclear. The germline V gene has CDR1 SEHNR and CDR2 FQNEAQ (reference sequence). Between the trimmed V and J ends, which lost 1 base and 12 bases, there was a span of 7 bases. This CDR3 contains 11 residues. This CDR3 is CASSLDRVQFF. The CDR3 DNA follows: TGTGCCAGCAGCTTAGATAGGGTGCAGTTCTTC.

V usage is TRBV7-9 and J usage is TRBJ2-6, with D possibly being TRBD2 (6 bases). V lost 2 bases and J lost 0, with 8 bases in between. CDR3 length: 16 residues. CDR1 is SEHNR and CDR2 is FQNEAQ in the germline V gene (reference sequence). The CDR3: CASSLSGVSGANVLTF. DNA of the CDR3: TGTGCCAGCAGCTTATCGGGGGTCTCTGGGGCCAACGTCCTGACTTTC.

CDR3 protein: CASSIHSGQGSYEQYF. CDR3 in DNA: TGTGCCAGCAGCATACACTCGGGACAGGGCTCCTACGAGCAGTACTTC. This chain uses TRBV7-6 with TRBJ2-7, with 9 bases that match TRBD1. The CDR3 extends over 16 amino acids. V was pared by 5 bases and J by 0 bases, with 8 bases of the junction left unmatched. CDR1 SGHVS and CDR2 FNYEAQ come from the germline V gene.

The gene calls are TRBV7-6 and TRBJ1-1, with 12 bases identical to TRBD1. Germline V gene lookup returns CDR1 SGHVS and CDR2 FNYEAQ. The CDR3 loop spans 15 amino acids. Trimming cost V 10 bases and J 3 bases; bases outside gene matches: 9. For the CDR3, the DNA is TGTGCCACGAGGTTAGGGACAGGGGGCCACACTGAAGCTTTCTTT. Its protein product is CATRLGTGGHTEAFF.

The V and J genes are TRBV7-3 and TRBJ2-1; weak D call: TRBD1 (5 bases). Trimming removed 4 bases from V and 5 bases from J, with 18 bases in between. Germline CDR1 SGHTA, CDR2 FQGTGA. CDR3 length: 16 residues. The CDR3 DNA is TGTGCCAGCAGCTCCTCGACCTCCCTGGGGCACAATGAGCAGTTCTTC. Translated: CASSSSTSLGHNEQFF.

V and J are TRBV28 and TRBJ1-4; TRBD1 might be the D (5 bases). The germline V and J ends were trimmed by 5 bases and 5 bases, with 15 bases remaining between them. Germline V CDR1 and CDR2: MDHEN, SYDVKM. The CDR3 is made up of 15 amino acids. The CDR3 region has the DNA TGTGCCAGCAGTCCTCCGGGACGGGTCAATGAAAAACTGTTTTTT. This gives the protein CASSPPGRVNEKLFF.